Here is one TCR beta chain with its context. Using immunoSEQ multiplex PCR, the repertoire was profiled, and TCRdb retains in-frame clones only, with some absent. The repertoire holds under 100,000 clones, with 88% as singletons. These data come from a study of control samples from healthy donors and cancer patients. Trimming left V 0 bases short and J 8 bases short, with 10 bases between. The CDR3 runs 13 residues. Per the germline V gene, CDR1 is MNHNS and CDR2 is SASEGT. The specimen sequenced was blood. This TCR was sampled from a woman between 65 and 79 years old in good health. This chain links TRBV6-1 with TRBJ1-2, with D perhaps matching TRBD1 (6 bases). DNA for the CDR3: TGTGCCAGCAGTGAAGCCGGGGGGCGCGGCTACACCTTC. This encodes CASSEAGGRGYTF.